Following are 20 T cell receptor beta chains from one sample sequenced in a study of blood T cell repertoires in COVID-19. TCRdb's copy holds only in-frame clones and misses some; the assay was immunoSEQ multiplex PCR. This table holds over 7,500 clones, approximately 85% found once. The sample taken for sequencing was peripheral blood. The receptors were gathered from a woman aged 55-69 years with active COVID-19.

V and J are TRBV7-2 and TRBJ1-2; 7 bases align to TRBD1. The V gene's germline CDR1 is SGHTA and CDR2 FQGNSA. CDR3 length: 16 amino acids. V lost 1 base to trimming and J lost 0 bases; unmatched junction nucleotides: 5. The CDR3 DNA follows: TGTGCCAGCAGCTTAGGCACAGGGGCAGCTAACTATGGCTACACCTTC. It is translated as CASSLGTGAANYGYTF.

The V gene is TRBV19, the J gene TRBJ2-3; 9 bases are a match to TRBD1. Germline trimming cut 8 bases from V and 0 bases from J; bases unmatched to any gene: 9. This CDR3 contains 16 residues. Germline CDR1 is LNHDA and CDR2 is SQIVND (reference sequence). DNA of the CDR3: TGTGCCAGTCGGGACAGGGCGGGGATGAGCACAGATACGCAGTATTTT. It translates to CASRDRAGMSTDTQYF.

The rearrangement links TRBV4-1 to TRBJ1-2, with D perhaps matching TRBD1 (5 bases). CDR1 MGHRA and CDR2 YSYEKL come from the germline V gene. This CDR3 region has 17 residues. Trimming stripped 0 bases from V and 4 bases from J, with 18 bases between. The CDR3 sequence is CASSQDGAGRGFYGYTF. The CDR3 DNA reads TGCGCCAGCAGCCAAGATGGGGCAGGGAGGGGTTTCTATGGCTACACCTTC.

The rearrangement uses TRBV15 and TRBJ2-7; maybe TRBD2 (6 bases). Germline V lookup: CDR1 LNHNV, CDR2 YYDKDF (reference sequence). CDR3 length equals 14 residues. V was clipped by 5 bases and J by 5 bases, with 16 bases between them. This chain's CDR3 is CATSPTGDRDEQYF. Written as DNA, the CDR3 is TGTGCCACCAGCCCAACGGGGGACCGGGACGAGCAGTACTTC.

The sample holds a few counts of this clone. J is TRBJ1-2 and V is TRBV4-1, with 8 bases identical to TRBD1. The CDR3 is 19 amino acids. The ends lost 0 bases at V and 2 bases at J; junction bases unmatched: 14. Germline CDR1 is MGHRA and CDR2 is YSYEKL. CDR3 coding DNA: TGCGCCAGCAGCCAAGATTTATCCGGCAGGGGGCAAGGAAACTATGGCTACACCTTC. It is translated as CASSQDLSGRGQGNYGYTF.

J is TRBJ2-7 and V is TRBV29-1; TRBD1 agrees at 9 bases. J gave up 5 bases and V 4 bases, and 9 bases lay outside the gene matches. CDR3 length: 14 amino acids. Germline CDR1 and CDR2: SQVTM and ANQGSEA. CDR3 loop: CSVVAGTGQNEQYF. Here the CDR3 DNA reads TGCAGCGTTGTCGCGGGGACAGGGCAGAACGAGCAGTACTTC.

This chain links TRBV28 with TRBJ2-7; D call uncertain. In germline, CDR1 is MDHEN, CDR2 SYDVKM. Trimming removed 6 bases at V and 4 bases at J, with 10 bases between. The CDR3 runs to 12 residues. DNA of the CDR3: TGTGCCAGCAGCGGCACCGGGTACGAGCAGTACTTC. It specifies CASSGTGYEQYF.

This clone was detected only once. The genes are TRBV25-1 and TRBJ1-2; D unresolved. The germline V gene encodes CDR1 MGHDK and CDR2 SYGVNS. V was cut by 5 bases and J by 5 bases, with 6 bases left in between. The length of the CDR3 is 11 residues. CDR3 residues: CASSPGYGYTF. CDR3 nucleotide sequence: TGTGCCAGCAGTCCCGGTTATGGCTACACCTTC.

The CDR3 DNA is TGTGCCAGCAGCCTGGGGACAGGGGGATCAGATACGCAGTATTTT. This codes for CASSLGTGGSDTQYF. The chain couples TRBV5-6 to TRBJ2-3; 11 bases agree with TRBD1. The germline gives CDR1 SGHDT, CDR2 YYEEEE. J gave up 4 bases and V 4 bases, and 5 bases lay outside the gene matches. The CDR3 totals 15 residues.

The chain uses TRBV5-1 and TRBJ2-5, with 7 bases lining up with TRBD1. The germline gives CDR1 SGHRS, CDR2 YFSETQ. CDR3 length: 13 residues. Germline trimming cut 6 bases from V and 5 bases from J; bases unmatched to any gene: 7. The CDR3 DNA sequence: TGCGCCAGCACCAGGGGGATTTCGGAGACCCAGTACTTC. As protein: CASTRGISETQYF.

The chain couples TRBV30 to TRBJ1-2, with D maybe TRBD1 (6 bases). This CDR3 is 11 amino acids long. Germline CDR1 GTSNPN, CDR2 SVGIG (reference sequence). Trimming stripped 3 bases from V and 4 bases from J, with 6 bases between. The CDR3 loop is CAWRDSYGYTF. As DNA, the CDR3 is TGTGCCTGGAGGGACAGCTATGGCTACACCTTC.

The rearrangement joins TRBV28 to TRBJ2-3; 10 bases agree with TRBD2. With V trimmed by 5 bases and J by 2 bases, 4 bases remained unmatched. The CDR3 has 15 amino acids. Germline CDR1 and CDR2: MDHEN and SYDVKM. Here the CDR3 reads CASSATSGYTDTQYF. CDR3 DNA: TGTGCCAGCAGTGCGACTAGCGGGTACACAGATACGCAGTATTTT. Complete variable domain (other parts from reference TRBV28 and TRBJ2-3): DVKVTQSSRYLVKRTGEKVFLECVQDMDHENMFWYRQDPGLGLRLIYFSYDVKMKEKGDIPEGYSVSREKKERFSLILESASTNQTSMYLCASSATSGYTDTQYFGPGTRLTVL.

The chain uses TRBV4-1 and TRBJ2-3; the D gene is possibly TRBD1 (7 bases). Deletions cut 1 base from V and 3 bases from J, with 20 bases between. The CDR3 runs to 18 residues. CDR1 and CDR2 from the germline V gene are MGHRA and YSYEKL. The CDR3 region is CASSQVPAQGGRTDTQYF. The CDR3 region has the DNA TGCGCCAGCAGCCAAGTCCCCGCCCAGGGGGGTAGGACAGATACGCAGTATTTT.

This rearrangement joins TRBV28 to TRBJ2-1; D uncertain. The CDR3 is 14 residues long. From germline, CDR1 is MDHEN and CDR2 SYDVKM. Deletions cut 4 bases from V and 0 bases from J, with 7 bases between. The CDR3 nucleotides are TGTGCCAGCAGTTACAGCCTCTCCTACAATGAGCAGTTCTTC. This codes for CASSYSLSYNEQFF.

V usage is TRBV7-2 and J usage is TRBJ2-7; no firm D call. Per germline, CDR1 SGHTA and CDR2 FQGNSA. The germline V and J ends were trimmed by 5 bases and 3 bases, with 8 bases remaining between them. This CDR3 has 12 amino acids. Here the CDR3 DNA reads TGTGCCAGCAGCCCCGCCGGCTACGAGCAGTACTTC. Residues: CASSPAGYEQYF.

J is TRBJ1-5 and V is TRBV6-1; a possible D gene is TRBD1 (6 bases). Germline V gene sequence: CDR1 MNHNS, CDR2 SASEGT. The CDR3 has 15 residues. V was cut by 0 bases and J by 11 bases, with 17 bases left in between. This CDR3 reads CASSEAGGFRSAQHF. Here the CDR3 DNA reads TGTGCCAGCAGTGAAGCTGGGGGCTTCCGATCGGCCCAGCATTTT.

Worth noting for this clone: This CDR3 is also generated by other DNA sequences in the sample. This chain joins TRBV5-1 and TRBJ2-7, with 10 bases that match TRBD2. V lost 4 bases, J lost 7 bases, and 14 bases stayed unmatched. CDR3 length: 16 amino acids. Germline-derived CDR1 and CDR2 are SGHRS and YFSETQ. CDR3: CASSPEGTSGVGEQYF. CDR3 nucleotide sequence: TGCGCCAGCAGCCCTGAGGGTACTAGCGGGGTTGGAGAGCAGTACTTC.

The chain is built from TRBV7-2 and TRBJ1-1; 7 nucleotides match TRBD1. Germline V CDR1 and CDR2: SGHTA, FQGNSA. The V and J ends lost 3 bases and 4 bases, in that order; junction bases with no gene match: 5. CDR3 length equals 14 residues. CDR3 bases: TGTGCCAGCAGCTTCAGCAGGGGGAGCACTGAAGCTTTCTTT. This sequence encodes CASSFSRGSTEAFF. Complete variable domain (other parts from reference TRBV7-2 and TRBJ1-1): GAGVSQSPSNKVTEKGKDVELRCDPISGHTALYWYRQSLGQGLEFLIYFQGNSAPDKSGLPSDRFSAERTGGSVSTLTIQRTQQEDSAVYLCASSFSRGSTEAFFGQGTRLTVV.

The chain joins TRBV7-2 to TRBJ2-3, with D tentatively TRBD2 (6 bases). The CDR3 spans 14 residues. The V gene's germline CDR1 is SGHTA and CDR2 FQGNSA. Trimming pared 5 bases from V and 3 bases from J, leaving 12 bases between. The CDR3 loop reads CASSIRGTTDTQYF. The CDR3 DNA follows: TGTGCCAGCAGCATCCGGGGGACTACAGATACGCAGTATTTT.

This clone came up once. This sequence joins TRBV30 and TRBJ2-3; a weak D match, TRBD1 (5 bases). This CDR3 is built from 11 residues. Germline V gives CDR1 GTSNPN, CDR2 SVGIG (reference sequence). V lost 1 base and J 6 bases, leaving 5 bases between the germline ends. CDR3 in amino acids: CAWSEGDTQYF. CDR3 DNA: TGTGCCTGGAGTGAGGGGGATACGCAGTATTTT.